This TCR beta chain was documented in a study of blood T cells in healthy people across ages. About the research overall: About one barcoded beta molecule was captured per two T cells (by template switching).

Study-wide results and limits: Older individuals had lower TCR beta diversity per million T cells (the decline was roughly linear).

A remark on this clonotype: Its matching antigen is unknown.

A J-beta primer mix and a sample-barcoded 5' primer were used in a second PCR of about 6 to 12 cycles. Each cDNA molecule was tagged by a template-switch adaptor that had 12 random nucleotides. MiXCR, run by TCRdb on the 5' RACE reads, gives a single entry per CDR3 protein. The table lists roughly 1,300,000 distinct CDR3 sequences, roughly 64% of them singletons. Every sample gave at least 5 micrograms of total RNA when it was extracted. V gave up 2 bases and J gave up 5 bases, with 19 bases separating them. The CDR3 spans 17 residues. Germline CDR1 is MGHRA and CDR2 is YSYEKL. The receptor was derived from a man between 18 and 35 years old in good health. Sample: blood. V usage is TRBV4-1 and J usage is TRBJ2-1; D is perhaps TRBD1 or TRBD2 (5 bases each). The CDR3 sequence is CASSQPGTHLRDNEQFF. CDR3 DNA sequence: TGCGCCAGCAGCCAACCAGGGACCCACCTAAGGGACAATGAGCAGTTCTTC.